These 14 T cell receptor beta chains were sequenced from one sample in a study of regulatory T cells in long-lasting Graves disease. Regarding time point: newly diagnosed GD, antithyroid drugs for less than 3 months. From RNA extracted from PBMCs, the TCR library was made. The authors built TCR beta libraries using iRepertoire HTBI primers and Arm-PCR of CDR3 regions. One entry per CDR3 protein results from TCRdb running MiXCR on the multiplex PCR reads. This sample yields approximately 470,000 distinct CDR3 sequences, of which under 20% are seen a single time; 12% belongs to the top ten. These data also featured in a second study, about T cells in Graves' hyperthyroidism and ophthalmopathy.

The sequences come from peripheral blood mononuclear cells (PBMCs), collected at new diagnosis, from a patient treated with antithyroid drugs. The source of these receptors is a man aged 35 to 55 with Graves disease.

This clonotype was picked up many times. This chain links TRBV7-9 with TRBJ2-7; 10 bases agree with TRBD1. CDR1 and CDR2 from the germline V gene are SEHNR and FQNEAQ (reference sequence). The CDR3 is 16 residues long. V was clipped by 3 bases and J by 4 bases; unmatched bases: 9. CDR3 loop: CASSLTGGAVEYEQYF. In nucleotides, the CDR3 is TGTGCCAGCAGCTTGACAGGGGGCGCGGTAGAATACGAGCAGTACTTC.

The chain recombines TRBV10-2 with TRBJ1-2; 7 bases align to TRBD1. The V segment lost 6 bases and the J segment 8 bases; nucleotides outside the gene matches: 15. Germline CDR1 reads WSHSY; CDR2 reads SAAADI. This CDR3 is built from 15 residues. CDR3 nucleotides: TGCGCCAGCAGAGGGGACAGCCAACTCCGCGGGGGCTACACCTTC. Protein: CASRGDSQLRGGYTF.

This clonotype was found a few times. The J gene is TRBJ2-7, the V gene TRBV9, with D possibly being TRBD2 (5 bases). The V and J ends lost 2 bases and 0 bases respectively, with 9 bases between them. Germline lookup yields CDR1 SGDLS and CDR2 YYNGEE. The CDR3 contains 14 residues. Here the CDR3 DNA reads TGTGCCAGCAGCGTCTCCGGGAACTCCTACGAGCAGTACTTC. Translation: CASSVSGNSYEQYF.

Ten or more counts support this clonotype. The chain combines TRBV28 with TRBJ1-2; D is possibly TRBD1 (5 bases). V was clipped by 5 bases and J by 8 bases, with 24 bases between them. The CDR3 length is 16 residues. Per germline, CDR1 MDHEN and CDR2 SYDVKM. The CDR3 nucleotides are TGTGCCAGCAGTCCAAGAGGGGACCTAAAGACCAGGGGCTACACCTTC. Translated: CASSPRGDLKTRGYTF.

This clonotype showed up just a few times. CDR3 protein: CASSSRRSGSITDTQYF. CDR3 nucleotide sequence: TGTGCCAGCAGCTCCAGGCGTAGCGGGAGTATAACAGATACGCAGTATTTT. The chain has TRBV11-2 and TRBJ2-3, with TRBD2 matching over 9 bases. CDR3 length: 17 residues. With V trimmed by 4 bases and J by 3 bases, 11 bases remained unmatched. CDR1 SGHAT and CDR2 FQNNGV come from the germline V gene.

This rearrangement joins TRBV24-1 to TRBJ2-1; 11 nucleotides agree with TRBD2. The CDR3 has 17 residues. V trimming: 4 bases; J trimming: 4 bases; junction bases outside the gene matches: 8. The V gene's germline CDR1 is KGHDR and CDR2 SFDVKD. The CDR3 loop is CATSDPLAGGRYNEQFF. CDR3 DNA: TGTGCCACCAGTGACCCATTAGCGGGAGGGAGGTACAATGAGCAGTTCTTC.

This chain connects TRBV29-1 to TRBJ2-2; D perhaps matches TRBD2 (6 bases). Germline assignment: CDR1 SQVTM and CDR2 ANQGSEA. The CDR3 runs 15 residues. V was shortened by 6 bases and J by 0 bases, with 14 bases between the two germline ends. The CDR3 sequence is CSVPSVAANTGELFF. CDR3 DNA: TGCAGCGTCCCTTCCGTAGCGGCGAACACCGGGGAGCTGTTTTTT.

V is TRBV10-3 and J is TRBJ2-3; D may be TRBD2 (6 bases). V shed 3 bases and J shed 6 bases, with 10 bases lying between them. CDR1 and CDR2 (germline): ENHRY, SYGVKD. This CDR3 comprises 13 residues. In DNA form, the CDR3 reads TGTGCCATCAGTGACGGGGGAGAGGATACGCAGTATTTT. Its protein product is CAISDGGEDTQYF.

This clonotype was seen at least ten times. The J gene is TRBJ1-1, the V gene TRBV6-1; D is perhaps TRBD1 (5 bases). This CDR3 is built from 12 residues. V was pared by 10 bases and J by 3 bases, with 12 bases between. The germline V gene encodes CDR1 MNHNS and CDR2 SASEGT. CDR3 residues: CATRRGDTEAFF. The CDR3 DNA reads TGTGCCACCCGACGGGGGGACACTGAAGCTTTCTTT.

This clonotype was observed at least ten times. The genes are TRBV27 and TRBJ2-1; 9 bases fit TRBD2. V lost 5 bases to trimming and J lost 9 bases; unmatched junction nucleotides: 5. CDR3 length equals 13 residues. Germline CDR1 reads MNHEY; CDR2 reads SMNVEV (reference sequence). CDR3 loop: CASSGRLAVEQFF. The CDR3 coding sequence is TGTGCCAGCAGTGGGAGACTAGCGGTTGAGCAGTTCTTC.

This clonotype was recorded a few times. The rearrangement uses TRBV29-1 and TRBJ1-1; D not certain. The germline V gene encodes CDR1 SQVTM and CDR2 ANQGSEA. Trimming pared 5 bases from V and 0 bases from J, leaving 10 bases between. The CDR3 has 13 amino acids. CDR3 residues: CSVRNTLNTEAFF. CDR3 nucleotide sequence: TGCAGCGTTCGTAACACCCTGAACACTGAAGCTTTCTTT. Variable domain in full (rest from reference TRBV29-1 and TRBJ1-1): SAVISQKPSRDICQRGTSLTIQCQVDSQVTMMFWYRQQPGQSLTLIATANQGSEATYESGFVIDKFPISRPNLTFSTLTVSNMSPEDSSIYLCSVRNTLNTEAFFGQGTRLTVV.

The gene calls are TRBV11-1 and TRBJ1-5; D remains ambiguous. Per germline, CDR1 SGHAT and CDR2 FQDESV (reference sequence). The V end was cut by 5 bases, the J end by 5 bases, with 10 bases between. The CDR3 runs 13 residues. The CDR3 nucleotides are TGTGCCAGCAGCGCCCGACGGGATCAGCCCCAGCATTTT. Translated: CASSARRDQPQHF. Full variable domain (rest looked up from reference TRBV11-1 and TRBJ1-5): EAEVAQSPRYKITEKSQAVAFWCDPISGHATLYWYRQILGQGPELLVQFQDESVVDDSQLPKDRFSAERLKGVDSTLKIQPAELGDSAMYLCASSARRDQPQHFGDGTRLSIL.

This clonotype was counted at least ten times. This CDR3 reads CASSLGTTYEQYF. DNA of the CDR3: TGTGCCAGCAGTTTAGGCACAACCTACGAGCAGTACTTC. The chain carries TRBV12-3 or TRBV12-4 and TRBJ2-7; D gene unclear. The CDR3 extends over 13 amino acids. Trimming took 1 base from V and 2 from J, leaving 6 bases between them.

This clonotype was counted at least ten times. The gene calls are TRBV15 and TRBJ1-4; no definite D call. V was shortened by 8 bases and J by 0 bases, with 13 bases between the two germline ends. Per the germline V gene, CDR1 is LNHNV and CDR2 is YYDKDF (reference sequence). This CDR3 contains 15 residues. CDR3 DNA: TGTGCCACCGGCTTCCGAGAAACAACTAATGAAAAACTGTTTTTT. This encodes CATGFRETTNEKLFF.